This T cell receptor (beta chain) was captured in a study of blood T cell repertoires in COVID-19. Study in general: Sources were T cells, B-cell-depleted T cells, or PBMCs; the material itself was cDNA or gDNA.

As originally analysed: Reference gene primer amplification gave nucleated cell count estimates. TCRdb's table, derived via immunoSEQ multiplex PCR, lists solely in-frame clones and lacks some. The D gene and trimming were derived from the DNA, and the V and J assignments and clone size from that table. The table shows more than 200,000 clones, with more than 70% occurring only once. After removal of 3 bases from V and 2 bases from J, the junction contained 1 base not matched to a gene. The CDR3 has 14 residues. CDR1 is KGHSH, CDR2 LQKENI, per germline. Self-reported history from a screening survey and questionnaire set each donor's cohort.

V is TRBV18 and J is TRBJ2-7, with 10 positions matching TRBD1. The receptor comes from a man aged 25 to 40 with acute COVID-19. The sample taken for sequencing was PBMCs or T cells enriched from blood (not recorded which). This CDR3 is CASSPGTGAYEQYF. The DNA for the CDR3 is TGTGCCAGCTCACCCGGGACAGGGGCCTACGAGCAGTACTTC. Looking up the rest from reference TRBV18 and TRBJ2-7 gives the full variable domain: NAGVMQNPRHLVRRRGQEARLRCSPMKGHSHVYWYRQLPEEGLKFMVYLQKENIIDESGMPKERFSAEFPKEGPSILRIQQVVRGDSAAYFCASSPGTGAYEQYFGPGTRLTVT.